These 29 T cell receptor beta chains came from one sample sequenced in a study of metastatic and nonmetastatic thyroid tumors. TCRdb reassembled clones from the PCR reads with MiXCR. In the table there are approximately 65,000 clones, about 4% of which are singletons. Before thyroid surgery, none of the patients had received any treatment. Sequencing used blood. Receptors were obtained from a female donor with papillary thyroid cancer or a benign thyroid nodule (not recorded which). Some clones in this sample may be carry-over from other donors' samples.

This clone was observed at least ten times. The V and J genes are TRBV12-3 or TRBV12-4 and TRBJ1-1, with D possibly TRBD1 on 6 matching bases. V was pared by 4 bases and J by 11 bases, with 17 bases between. The CDR3 is made up of 13 amino acids. DNA for the CDR3: TGTGCCAGCAGTTCCGACAGGTTCGGGGATGCTTTCTTT. Amino acids: CASSSDRFGDAFF.

This clone has a count of ten or more. The V and J genes are TRBV3-1 and TRBJ1-2; D is perhaps TRBD1 (5 bases). Germline CDR1 reads LGHDT; CDR2 reads YNNKEL (reference sequence). This CDR3 region has 18 residues. Trimming took 0 bases from V and 8 from J, leaving 25 bases between them. In DNA form, the CDR3 reads TGTGCCAGCAGCCAAGATGAGGACTGGGACGGTGAGGTTGAGGGCTACACCTTC. It translates to CASSQDEDWDGEVEGYTF.

This clone has a handful of counts. The rearrangement uses TRBV30 and TRBJ2-1; possibly TRBD1 or TRBD2 for D (5 bases each). The CDR3 length is 14 residues. The V gene lost 2 bases and the J gene lost 9 bases, with 17 bases spanning the gap. Germline V lookup: CDR1 GTSNPN, CDR2 SVGIG (reference sequence). The CDR3, as DNA: TGTGCCTGGAGTTTACTTCGGGGACCGGCTGAGCAGTTCTTC. Amino acid sequence: CAWSLLRGPAEQFF.

Ten or more counts support this clone. The junction and the germline gene differ at one end; a read error may be behind it. Other DNA variants within this sample encode the same CDR3. The chain's CDR3 is CASSPRLAGGPGGEQYF. The CDR3 DNA follows: TGTGCCAGTAGTCCCAGACTAGCGGGAGGGCCGGGGGGCGAGCAATACTTC. The chain joins TRBV19 to TRBJ2-7; TRBD2 matches at 14 bases. CDR1 and CDR2 from the germline V gene are LNHDA and SQIVND (reference sequence). The CDR3 has 17 amino acids.

This clone was picked up many times. This chain connects TRBV2 to TRBJ1-2, with 9 bases identical to TRBD1. The CDR3 covers 13 residues. J gave up 0 bases and V 9 bases, and 2 bases lay outside the gene matches. Germline CDR1 and CDR2: SNHLY and FYNNEI. The CDR3 bases are TGTGCCAGTGGACAGGGGACTAACTATGGCTACACCTTC. Translating it yields CASGQGTNYGYTF.

This clone appeared many times. The V call is TRBV5-4, the J call TRBJ2-3; no clear D. Trimming took off 2 bases at V and 2 bases at J, with 6 bases between the two ends. Germline V gene sequence: CDR1 SGHNT, CDR2 YYREEE (reference sequence). The CDR3 has 13 residues. CDR3 sequence (DNA): TGTGCCAGCAGCTTCCCAAACACAGATACGCAGTATTTT. Translated, it gives CASSFPNTDTQYF.

There are many counts of this clone. The CDR3 nucleotides read TGTGCCAGTAGTAGTAGTGGAAGCTCCTACAATGAGCAGTTCTTC. This encodes CASSSSGSSYNEQFF. The chain is built from TRBV19 and TRBJ2-1; the D is unclear. This CDR3 region has 15 residues. Trimming pared 4 bases from V and 0 bases from J, leaving 10 bases between. Germline V gives CDR1 LNHDA, CDR2 SQIVND (reference sequence).

Notes on this clone: A read error is possible here, since a much larger clone lies one base away. The chain links TRBV7-9 to TRBJ1-1; D gene uncertain. CDR1 and CDR2 from the germline V gene are SEHNR and FQNEAQ (reference sequence). This CDR3 is 19 amino acids long. Trimming removed 1 base from V and 0 bases from J, with 21 bases in between. Here the CDR3 reads CASSLVARHSKLLNTEAFF. The CDR3 region has the DNA TGTGCCAGCAGCTTAGTAGCGAGACATTCCAAGTTGTTGAACACTGAAGCTTTCTTT. Based on the CDR3 plus reference TRBV7-9 and TRBJ1-1, the full variable domain is DTGVSQNPRHKITKRGQNVTFRCDPISEHNRLYWYRQTLGQGPEFLTYFQNEAQLEKSRLLSDRFSAERPKGSFSTLEIQRTEQGDSAMYLCASSLVARHSKLLNTEAFFGQGTRLTVV.

This clone was found a few times. The chain has TRBV6-2 or TRBV6-3 and TRBJ2-1, with D possibly matching TRBD1 (5 bases). Trimming cost V 6 bases and J 4 bases, with 7 bases left between them. The germline CDR1 and CDR2 sequences are MNHEY and SVGEGT. The CDR3 covers 12 residues. Written as DNA, the CDR3 is TGTGCCAGCAGAGGGGCATACAATGAGCAGTTCTTC. The encoded protein is CASRGAYNEQFF.

This clone was observed at least ten times. The chain joins TRBV20-1 to TRBJ1-2; no clear D. The CDR3 is 14 residues long. The germline V gene has CDR1 DFQATT and CDR2 SNEGSKA (reference sequence). Trimming left V 7 bases short and J 4 bases short, with 19 bases between. CDR3 nucleotide sequence: TGCAGTGGCCTCAAGCCCGGAACAGCCTATGGCTACACCTTC. It is translated as CSGLKPGTAYGYTF.

The chain links TRBV7-9 to TRBJ1-3; D is ambiguous. V was shortened by 7 bases and J by 0 bases, with 19 bases between the two germline ends. This CDR3 has 17 amino acids. In germline, CDR1 is SEHNR, CDR2 FQNEAQ (reference sequence). The CDR3 sequence: CASILAGGAYSGNTIYF. Here the CDR3 DNA reads TGTGCCAGCATTCTAGCGGGTGGAGCCTACTCTGGAAACACCATATATTTT.

This clone came up a few times. This chain links TRBV6-1 with TRBJ1-5, with D unresolved. Germline CDR1 reads MNHNS; CDR2 reads SASEGT. The V gene lost 2 bases and the J gene lost 0 bases, with 8 bases spanning the gap. This CDR3 has 15 amino acids. Here the CDR3 reads CASSEPQYSNQPQHF. CDR3 coding DNA: TGTGCCAGCAGTGAACCCCAGTATAGCAATCAGCCCCAGCATTTT.

As to this clone: Other DNA sequences in this sample translate to the same CDR3. The chain employs TRBV5-1 and TRBJ2-3; D possibly corresponds to TRBD2 (6 bases). Trimming cost V 2 bases and J 6 bases, with 19 bases left between them. The CDR3 sequence is 16 residues long. Germline-derived CDR1 and CDR2 are SGHRS and YFSETQ. In DNA form, the CDR3 reads TGCGCCAGCAGCTTACAAGGGAGGACCTCAGGGGATACGCAGTATTTT. Translating gives CASSLQGRTSGDTQYF.

The chain uses TRBV7-8 and TRBJ1-4, with D tentatively TRBD1 (6 bases). The CDR3 spans 14 residues. With 3 bases removed from V and 5 bases from J, the gap between germline ends came to 10 bases. The germline V gene has CDR1 SGHVS and CDR2 FQNEAQ. The CDR3 nucleotides are TGTGCCAGCAGCTTGACAGGTGACAATGAAAAACTGTTTTTT. This translates into CASSLTGDNEKLFF.

This clone appeared a few times. The chain uses TRBV20-1 and TRBJ1-2; D possibly corresponds to TRBD1 (6 bases). V lost 6 bases, J lost 11 bases, and 19 bases lay in between. This CDR3 is 12 amino acids long. Germline V gives CDR1 DFQATT, CDR2 SNEGSKA (reference sequence). CDR3 protein: CSAAGAGAIYTF. The CDR3 DNA sequence: TGCAGTGCGGCGGGGGCTGGCGCAATATACACCTTC.

This clone was recorded many times. The CDR3 region is CATKAGQSYEQYF. The CDR3 bases are TGTGCCACTAAGGCAGGGCAGTCCTACGAGCAGTACTTC. The gene calls are TRBV6-1 and TRBJ2-7; D perhaps matches TRBD1 (5 bases). Per the germline V gene, CDR1 is MNHNS and CDR2 is SASEGT. V was trimmed by 10 bases and J by 1 base, leaving 14 bases between them. CDR3 length: 13 amino acids.

The sample holds many counts of this clone. The chain links TRBV11-2 to TRBJ2-1; D not resolved. The germline gives CDR1 SGHAT, CDR2 FQNNGV. Deletions cut 1 base from V and 6 bases from J, with 7 bases between. The CDR3 totals 13 residues. The CDR3 protein is CASSLGPFNEQFF. The CDR3 bases are TGTGCCAGCAGCTTAGGGCCCTTCAATGAGCAGTTCTTC.

This clone showed up just a few times. A read error may account for a junction end that differs from germline. J is TRBJ2-1 and V is TRBV7-7, with TRBD2 identical over 7 bases. The CDR3 length is 13 residues. The germline V gene has CDR1 SSHAT and CDR2 FNYEAQ (reference sequence). Here the CDR3 reads CASSKGASGEQFF. Here the CDR3 DNA reads TGTGCTAGCAGCAAGGGAGCTAGCGGTGAGCAGTTCTTC.

This CDR3 is CAIRGESSSYNSPLHF. The CDR3 bases are TGTGCCATTCGGGGAGAATCGAGCTCATATAATTCACCCCTCCACTTT. This chain links TRBV6-1 with TRBJ1-6; unclear D gene. Germline lookup yields CDR1 MNHNS and CDR2 SASEGT. V lost 10 bases, J lost 4 bases, and 20 bases lay in between. The CDR3 extends over 16 amino acids.

This clone has at least ten counts. V is TRBV20-1 and J is TRBJ1-2, with D maybe TRBD1 (5 bases). CDR1 is DFQATT and CDR2 is SNEGSKA in the germline V gene (reference sequence). The CDR3 runs to 13 residues. The germline V and J ends were trimmed by 7 bases and 3 bases, with 15 bases remaining between them. The CDR3 DNA follows: TGCAGTGAGAAGCTCCAGGGTCACTATGGCTACACCTTC. Amino acid sequence: CSEKLQGHYGYTF.

This sequence joins TRBV5-1 and TRBJ2-3; 7 bases line up with TRBD2. The CDR3 consists of 17 residues. Germline V gene lookup returns CDR1 SGHRS and CDR2 YFSETQ. Trimming cost V 10 bases and J 0 bases; bases outside gene matches: 17. CDR3 DNA sequence: TGCGCCGGTAGCTCCACCCACCAGCGGGACAGCACAGATACGCAGTATTTT. It codes for CAGSSTHQRDSTDTQYF.

This clone was observed at least ten times. This sequence joins TRBV4-1 and TRBJ2-1; 10 nucleotides agree with TRBD2. V trimming: 2 bases; J trimming: 2 bases; junction bases outside the gene matches: 6. The CDR3 totals 17 residues. Per germline, CDR1 MGHRA and CDR2 YSYEKL. This CDR3 is CASSQRLLAGTYNEQFF. The CDR3 DNA reads as TGCGCCAGCAGCCAACGGTTACTAGCGGGAACCTACAATGAGCAGTTCTTC.

This clone has ten or more counts. The V call is TRBV6-1, the J call TRBJ2-7; 8 bases agree with TRBD2. V lost 6 bases and J lost 0; bases outside the gene matches: 10. CDR3 size: 16 residues. Per the germline V gene, CDR1 is MNHNS and CDR2 is SASEGT. The CDR3 nucleotides are TGTGCCAGCAGGCAAACTAGCGGCCAAAGCTCCTACGAGCAGTACTTC. This codes for CASRQTSGQSSYEQYF.

There are a few counts of this clone. The chain employs TRBV11-1 and TRBJ2-3, with no clear D. V lost 2 bases and J lost 4, with 19 bases in between. Germline values: CDR1 SGHAT, CDR2 FQDESV (reference sequence). The CDR3 contains 17 residues. The CDR3 DNA is TGTGCCAGCAGCTTATATTGGGGTCTCAATCGCGCAGATACGCAGTATTTT. The encoded protein is CASSLYWGLNRADTQYF. The variable domain in full, completed from reference TRBV11-1 and TRBJ2-3, reads EAEVAQSPRYKITEKSQAVAFWCDPISGHATLYWYRQILGQGPELLVQFQDESVVDDSQLPKDRFSAERLKGVDSTLKIQPAELGDSAMYLCASSLYWGLNRADTQYFGPGTRLTVL.

This clone was counted once. A much larger clonotype is one base distant, so this may be a read error. Different DNA sequences within this sample yield the same CDR3. V usage is TRBV18 and J usage is TRBJ1-1, with D perhaps matching TRBD1 (5 bases). Germline CDR1 reads KGHSH; CDR2 reads LQKENI. V shed 3 bases and J shed 1 base, with 12 bases lying between them. This CDR3 has 15 amino acids. As DNA, the CDR3 is TGTGCCAGCTCACCTTCGAGGGGTTCGAACACTGAAGCTTTCTTT. Amino acids: CASSPSRGSNTEAFF.

V and J are TRBV28 and TRBJ2-7; D is possibly TRBD1 or TRBD2 (5 bases each). Germline V gives CDR1 MDHEN, CDR2 SYDVKM. Trimming shortened V by 9 bases and J by 1 base, and 13 bases separated the two germline ends. CDR3 size: 13 residues. DNA of the CDR3: TGTGCCAGAAGGTCAGGGAGTTCCTACGAGCAGTACTTC. Protein product: CARRSGSSYEQYF. The whole variable domain, remainder taken from reference TRBV28 and TRBJ2-7, is DVKVTQSSRYLVKRTGEKVFLECVQDMDHENMFWYRQDPGLGLRLIYFSYDVKMKEKGDIPEGYSVSREKKERFSLILESASTNQTSMYLCARRSGSSYEQYFGPGTRLTVT.

In this sample, this clone turned up a few times. The rearrangement joins TRBV6-1 to TRBJ1-2, with D perhaps matching TRBD1 (5 bases). The V and J ends lost 6 bases and 4 bases respectively, with 12 bases between them. The CDR3 length is 13 residues. Germline V lookup: CDR1 MNHNS, CDR2 SASEGT. The CDR3 loop reads CASSPPGGYGYTF. CDR3 DNA sequence: TGTGCCAGCAGCCCCCCCGGGGGCTATGGCTACACCTTC.

This clone was counted many times. The CDR3 sequence: CASSLTSYNEQFF. DNA of the CDR3: TGTGCCAGCAGCCTCACCTCCTACAATGAGCAGTTCTTC. The rearrangement uses TRBV11-3 and TRBJ2-1; D call uncertain. Trimming took off 5 bases at V and 0 bases at J, with 5 bases between the two ends. The length of the CDR3 is 13 residues. Germline loops: CDR1 SGHNT, CDR2 YENEEA.

This clone was counted only a few times. The CDR3 loop is CASGPPGLVYEQYF. In nucleotides, the CDR3 is TGTGCTAGTGGACCTCCGGGACTAGTCTACGAGCAGTACTTC. J is TRBJ2-7 and V is TRBV12-5, with 8 nucleotides matching TRBD2. Germline assignment: CDR1 LGHNT and CDR2 FRNRAP. The CDR3 spans 14 residues. V was clipped by 6 bases and J by 3 bases; unmatched bases: 7.